These 7 T cell receptor beta chains share one sample of origin, sequenced in a study of CD8+ T cells in alopecia areata. After isolation, RNA underwent reverse transcription to generate cDNA as the sequencing template. The method was immunoSEQ multiplex PCR; TCRdb's version includes in-frame clones alone and lacks a portion of them. Of about 110,000 clones listed, roughly 64% are singletons. The sample comprised CD8+ T cells sorted from blood. These receptors were collected from a human donor in good health.

This clone has a handful of counts. V is TRBV28 and J is TRBJ2-1; 7 bases agree with TRBD1. Germline loops: CDR1 MDHEN, CDR2 SYDVKM. V lost 4 bases, J lost 2 bases, and 8 bases stayed unmatched. The CDR3 has 16 amino acids. The CDR3 DNA sequence: TGTGCCAGCAGTTCCCTGGACAGGACGCCCTACAATGAGCAGTTCTTC. Translating gives CASSSLDRTPYNEQFF. The full variable domain, in which reference TRBV28 and TRBJ2-1 provide the parts outside the CDR3, is DVKVTQSSRYLVKRTGEKVFLECVQDMDHENMFWYRQDPGLGLRLIYFSYDVKMKEKGDIPEGYSVSREKKERFSLILESASTNQTSMYLCASSSLDRTPYNEQFFGPGTRLTVL.

This clone was seen a single time. J is TRBJ2-3 and V is TRBV6-5, with unresolved D. This CDR3 is built from 13 residues. Germline-derived CDR1 and CDR2 are MNHEY and SVGAGI. Trimming cost V 3 bases and J 3 bases, with 7 bases left between them. CDR3 in amino acids: CASSYTGTDTQYF. DNA for the CDR3: TGTGCCAGCAGTTATACGGGTACAGATACGCAGTATTTT.

This clone occurred a few times. J is TRBJ2-5 and V is TRBV5-1, with TRBD1 matching 7 bases. CDR1 is SGHRS and CDR2 is YFSETQ in the germline V gene. The length of the CDR3 is 14 residues. V lost 2 bases, J lost 4 bases, and 5 bases stayed unmatched. CDR3 coding DNA: TGCGCCAGCAGCTTCATATCAGGGGGAGAGACCCAGTACTTC. Amino acids: CASSFISGGETQYF.

V is TRBV30 and J is TRBJ2-3; 9 nucleotides line up with TRBD1. J was trimmed by 2 bases and V by 2 bases; bases with no gene match: 5. The germline gives CDR1 GTSNPN, CDR2 SVGIG (reference sequence). The length of the CDR3 is 15 residues. The CDR3 DNA is TGTGCCTGGAGTCACGGGACAGGGTCCACAGATACGCAGTATTTT. Translated, it gives CAWSHGTGSTDTQYF.

This sequence joins TRBV2 and TRBJ1-2; TRBD1 matches 7 bases. Losses at the gene ends were 8 bases for V and 8 bases for J; bases not matched to a gene: 8. This CDR3 is 12 amino acids long. Germline CDR1 is SNHLY and CDR2 is FYNNEI. The CDR3 coding sequence is TGTGCCAGCGCAGGGACAGCTAAAGGCTACACCTTC. Protein product: CASAGTAKGYTF. The full variable domain, with the rest looked up from reference TRBV2 and TRBJ1-2, is EPEVTQTPSHQVTQMGQEVILRCVPISNHLYFYWYRQILGQKVEFLVSFYNNEISEKSEIFDDQFSVERPDGSNFTLKIRSTKLEDSAMYFCASAGTAKGYTFGSGTRLTVV.

This clone was picked up a small number of times. The CDR3: CATRGGAGGYTF. The CDR3 DNA sequence: TGTGCCACCAGAGGGGGCGCGGGGGGCTACACCTTC. The chain couples TRBV15 to TRBJ1-2; TRBD1 matches at 7 bases. The CDR3 runs 12 residues. Germline V lookup: CDR1 LNHNV, CDR2 YYDKDF (reference sequence). The V and J ends lost 6 bases and 8 bases, in that order; junction bases with no gene match: 6.

The V and J genes are TRBV28 and TRBJ1-1, with D possibly matching TRBD1 (5 bases). CDR1 and CDR2 (germline): MDHEN, SYDVKM. V was pared by 6 bases and J by 0 bases, with 8 bases between. This CDR3 has 13 residues. The CDR3 bases are TGTGCCAGCAGGGACACAATGAACACTGAAGCTTTCTTT. This sequence encodes CASRDTMNTEAFF. Looking up the rest from reference TRBV28 and TRBJ1-1 gives the full variable domain: DVKVTQSSRYLVKRTGEKVFLECVQDMDHENMFWYRQDPGLGLRLIYFSYDVKMKEKGDIPEGYSVSREKKERFSLILESASTNQTSMYLCASRDTMNTEAFFGQGTRLTVV.